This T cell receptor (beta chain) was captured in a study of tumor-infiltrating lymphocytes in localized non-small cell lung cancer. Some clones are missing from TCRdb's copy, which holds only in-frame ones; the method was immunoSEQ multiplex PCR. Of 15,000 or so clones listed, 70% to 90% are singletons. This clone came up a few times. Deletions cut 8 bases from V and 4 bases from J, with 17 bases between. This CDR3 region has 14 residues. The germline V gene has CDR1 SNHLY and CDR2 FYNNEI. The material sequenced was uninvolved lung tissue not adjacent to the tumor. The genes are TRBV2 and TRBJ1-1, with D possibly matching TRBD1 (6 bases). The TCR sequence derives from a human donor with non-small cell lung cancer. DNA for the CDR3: TGTGCCAGCGTCGACAGGACAGTGGGCACTGAAGCTTTCTTT. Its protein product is CASVDRTVGTEAFF.